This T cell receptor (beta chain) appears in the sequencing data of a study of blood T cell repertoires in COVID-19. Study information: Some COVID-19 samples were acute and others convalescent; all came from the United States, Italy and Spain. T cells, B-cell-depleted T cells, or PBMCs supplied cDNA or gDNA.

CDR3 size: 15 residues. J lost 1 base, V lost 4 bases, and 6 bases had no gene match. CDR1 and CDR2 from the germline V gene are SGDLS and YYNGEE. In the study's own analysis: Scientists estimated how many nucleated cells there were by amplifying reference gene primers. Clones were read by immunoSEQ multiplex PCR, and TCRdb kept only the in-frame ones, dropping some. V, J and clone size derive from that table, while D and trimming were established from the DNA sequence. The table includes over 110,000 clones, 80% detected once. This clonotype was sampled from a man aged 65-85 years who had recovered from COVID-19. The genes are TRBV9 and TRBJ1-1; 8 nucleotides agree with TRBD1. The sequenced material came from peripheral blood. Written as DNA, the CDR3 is TGTGCCAGCAGCCTCGGGACAGGAGCGAACACTGAAGCTTTCTTT. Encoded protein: CASSLGTGANTEAFF.